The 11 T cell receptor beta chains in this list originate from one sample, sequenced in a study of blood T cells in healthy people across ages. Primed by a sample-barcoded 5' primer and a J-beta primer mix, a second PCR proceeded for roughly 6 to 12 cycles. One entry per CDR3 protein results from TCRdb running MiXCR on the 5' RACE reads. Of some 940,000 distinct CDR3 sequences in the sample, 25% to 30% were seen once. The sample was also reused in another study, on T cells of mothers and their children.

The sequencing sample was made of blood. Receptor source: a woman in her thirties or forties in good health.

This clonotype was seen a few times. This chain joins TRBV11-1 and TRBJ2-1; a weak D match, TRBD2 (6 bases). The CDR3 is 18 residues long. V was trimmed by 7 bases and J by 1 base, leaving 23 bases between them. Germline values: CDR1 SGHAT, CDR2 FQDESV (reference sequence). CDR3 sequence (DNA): TGTGCCAGCACCACTCTAGGGCCGCGGGGAAGATCCTACAATGAGCAGTTCTTC. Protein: CASTTLGPRGRSYNEQFF.

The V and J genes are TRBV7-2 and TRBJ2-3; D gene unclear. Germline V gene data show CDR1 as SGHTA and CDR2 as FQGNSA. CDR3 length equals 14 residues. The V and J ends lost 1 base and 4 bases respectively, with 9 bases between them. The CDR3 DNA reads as TGTGCCAGCAGCTTAGGCTACCGACCAGATACGCAGTATTTT. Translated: CASSLGYRPDTQYF.

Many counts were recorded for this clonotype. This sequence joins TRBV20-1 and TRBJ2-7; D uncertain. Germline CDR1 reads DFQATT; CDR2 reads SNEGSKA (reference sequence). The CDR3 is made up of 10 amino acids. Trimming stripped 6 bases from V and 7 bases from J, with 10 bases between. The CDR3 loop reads CSAYKGEQYF. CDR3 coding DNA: TGCAGTGCCTACAAAGGGGAGCAGTACTTC.

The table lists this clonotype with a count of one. The CDR3 sequence is CAGTLGTPGELFF. The CDR3 bases are TGCGCCGGCACTTTGGGGACGCCCGGGGAGCTGTTTTTT. This chain joins TRBV5-1 and TRBJ2-2, with D possibly being TRBD1 or TRBD2 (5 bases each). Trimming stripped 10 bases from V and 6 bases from J, with 16 bases between. Germline V lookup: CDR1 SGHRS, CDR2 YFSETQ. The CDR3 covers 13 residues.

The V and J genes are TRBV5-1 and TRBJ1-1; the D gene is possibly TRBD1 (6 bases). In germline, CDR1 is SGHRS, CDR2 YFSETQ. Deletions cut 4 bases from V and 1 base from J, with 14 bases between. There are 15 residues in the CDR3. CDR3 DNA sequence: TGCGCCAGCAGCGAGAACAGGGTTCGGAACACTGAAGCTTTCTTT. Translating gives CASSENRVRNTEAFF.

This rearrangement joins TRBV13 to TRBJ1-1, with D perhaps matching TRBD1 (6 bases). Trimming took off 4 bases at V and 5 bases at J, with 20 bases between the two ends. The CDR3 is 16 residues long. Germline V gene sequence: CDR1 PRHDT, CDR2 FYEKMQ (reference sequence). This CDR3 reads CASSSAGDIARTEAFF. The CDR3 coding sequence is TGTGCCAGCAGCTCCGCCGGGGACATCGCGAGGACTGAAGCTTTCTTT.

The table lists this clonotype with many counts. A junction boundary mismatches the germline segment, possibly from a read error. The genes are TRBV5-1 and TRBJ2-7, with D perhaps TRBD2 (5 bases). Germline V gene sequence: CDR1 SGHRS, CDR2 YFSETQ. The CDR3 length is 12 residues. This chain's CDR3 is CASSRDSYEQYF. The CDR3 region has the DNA TGTGCCAGCAGCCGGGATTCCTACGAGCAGTACTTC.

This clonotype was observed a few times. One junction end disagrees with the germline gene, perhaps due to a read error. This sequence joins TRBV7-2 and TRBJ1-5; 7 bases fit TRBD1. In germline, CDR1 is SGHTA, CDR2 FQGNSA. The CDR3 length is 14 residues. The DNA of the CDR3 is TGTGCCAGCAGTTTAGGACAGGTGGTGCAGCCCCAGCATTTT. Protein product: CASSLGQVVQPQHF.

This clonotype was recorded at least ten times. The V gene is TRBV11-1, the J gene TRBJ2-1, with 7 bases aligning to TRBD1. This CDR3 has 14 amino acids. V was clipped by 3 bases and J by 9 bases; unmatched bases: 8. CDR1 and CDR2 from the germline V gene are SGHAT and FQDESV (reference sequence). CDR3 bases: TGTGCCAGCAGCTTGAGTCAGGGGGTAGGTGAGCAGTTCTTC. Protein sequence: CASSLSQGVGEQFF. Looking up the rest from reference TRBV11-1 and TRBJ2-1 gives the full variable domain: EAEVAQSPRYKITEKSQAVAFWCDPISGHATLYWYRQILGQGPELLVQFQDESVVDDSQLPKDRFSAERLKGVDSTLKIQPAELGDSAMYLCASSLSQGVGEQFFGPGTRLTVL.

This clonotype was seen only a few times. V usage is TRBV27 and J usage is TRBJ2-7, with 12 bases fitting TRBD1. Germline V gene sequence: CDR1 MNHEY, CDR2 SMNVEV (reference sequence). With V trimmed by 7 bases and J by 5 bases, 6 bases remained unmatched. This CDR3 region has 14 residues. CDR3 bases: TGTGCCAGCATCTCCGGGACAGGGGGCCACGAGCAGTACTTC. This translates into CASISGTGGHEQYF.

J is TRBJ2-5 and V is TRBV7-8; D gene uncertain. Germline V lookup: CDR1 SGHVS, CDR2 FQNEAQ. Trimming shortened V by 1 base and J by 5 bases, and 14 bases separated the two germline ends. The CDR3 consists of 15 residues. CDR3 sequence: CASSLGYLGSETQYF. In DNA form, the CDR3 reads TGTGCCAGCAGCTTAGGCTATTTAGGTTCGGAGACCCAGTACTTC.